The 20 T cell receptor beta chains reported below all come from one sample, sequenced in a study of T cells after yellow fever vaccination. TCRdb reprocessed the 5' RACE reads with MiXCR, giving one entry per CDR3 protein. The sample holds approximately 240,000 distinct CDR3 sequences, 3.6% seen once. The input for sequencing was PBMCs, taken 15 days after the yellow fever booster vaccination. The receptors were sampled from a man aged 18 to 29 who received the YFV17D yellow fever vaccine.

This clonotype was observed a few times. The J gene is TRBJ1-5, the V gene TRBV6-2 or TRBV6-3; TRBD1 matches at 7 bases. V dropped 8 bases and J dropped 4; count of bases not matched to a gene: 11. Germline assignment: CDR1 MNHEY and CDR2 SVGEGT. CDR3 length: 15 amino acids. The CDR3 region has the DNA TGTGCCAGCGAGCCCCAGGGGGTTTCTAATCAGCCCCAGCATTTT. Translated, it gives CASEPQGVSNQPQHF.

The table lists this clonotype with many counts. The chain has TRBV4-1 and TRBJ2-1; D possibly corresponds to TRBD2 (5 bases). The CDR3 runs 15 residues. Germline V gene data show CDR1 as MGHRA and CDR2 as YSYEKL. Trimming cost V 1 base and J 0 bases, with 7 bases left between them. For the CDR3, the DNA is TGCGCCAGCAGCCAAGTAGGGAGCTCCTACAATGAGCAGTTCTTC. It codes for CASSQVGSSYNEQFF.

This clonotype was recorded at least ten times. V gene TRBV5-5 combines with J gene TRBJ2-1; 10 bases are shared with TRBD1. J lost 6 bases, V lost 4 bases, and 7 bases had no gene match. The germline gives CDR1 SGHKS, CDR2 YYEKEE (reference sequence). This CDR3 has 15 residues. DNA of the CDR3: TGTGCCAGCAGCCGGGGGACAGGGGAACCCAATGAGCAGTTCTTC. This translates into CASSRGTGEPNEQFF.

This clonotype occurred many times. This rearrangement joins TRBV6-5 to TRBJ2-2; TRBD1 matches at 11 bases. Germline CDR1 reads MNHEY; CDR2 reads SVGAGI. The CDR3 is 14 amino acids. The V and J ends lost 6 bases and 6 bases, in that order; junction bases with no gene match: 3. The CDR3 DNA sequence: TGTGCCAGCAGAGGACAGGGGGCGGCCGGGGAGCTGTTTTTT. It is translated as CASRGQGAAGELFF.

Of note for this clonotype: This clone may be a read error of a much larger clone one base away. The chain carries TRBV5-1 and TRBJ2-3, with TRBD2 matching over 8 bases. This CDR3 comprises 15 residues. Germline assignment: CDR1 SGHRS and CDR2 YFSETQ. The CDR3 region is CASSFGGASGDKQYF. For the CDR3, the DNA is TGCGCCAGCAGCTTCGGGGGGGCCTCAGGAGATAAGCAGTATTTT.

The table lists this clonotype with many counts. This sequence joins TRBV19 and TRBJ2-5, with 10 nucleotides matching TRBD1. Germline V lookup: CDR1 LNHDA, CDR2 SQIVND (reference sequence). Losses at the gene ends were 4 bases for V and 2 bases for J; bases not matched to a gene: 10. The CDR3 length is 17 residues. CDR3 sequence reads: CASSTGQGTRGQETQYF. Here the CDR3 DNA reads TGTGCCAGTAGTACGGGACAGGGGACAAGGGGACAAGAGACCCAGTACTTC.

This clonotype was seen repeatedly, ten times or more. V is TRBV4-3 and J is TRBJ2-2; the D is unclear. Germline loops: CDR1 LGHNA, CDR2 YSLEER. The CDR3 sequence is 15 residues long. V lost 0 bases to trimming and J lost 6 bases, with 11 bases between them. The CDR3 loop is CASSQESPQAGELFF. Written as DNA, the CDR3 is TGCGCCAGCAGCCAAGAATCTCCGCAGGCCGGGGAGCTGTTTTTT.

This clonotype was counted at least ten times. The chain uses TRBV3-1 and TRBJ2-2; perhaps D is TRBD1 or TRBD2 (5 bases each). The CDR3 extends over 15 amino acids. Germline V lookup: CDR1 LGHDT, CDR2 YNNKEL (reference sequence). Trimming took off 4 bases at V and 3 bases at J, with 12 bases between the two ends. Here the CDR3 reads CASSLLGAYTGELFF. As DNA, the CDR3 is TGTGCCAGCAGCCTGCTCGGGGCTTACACCGGGGAGCTGTTTTTT.

This clonotype occurred many times. The CDR3 sequence is CASSQVPDGGEQYF. DNA for the CDR3: TGTGCCAGCAGCCAAGTTCCGGACGGAGGCGAGCAGTACTTC. V and J are TRBV4-2 and TRBJ2-7; D might be TRBD2 (5 bases). V was cut by 1 base and J by 6 bases, with 13 bases left in between. There are 14 residues in the CDR3. CDR1 is LGHNA, CDR2 YNFKEQ, per germline.

In its sample, this clonotype was seen many times. The gene calls are TRBV15 and TRBJ1-1; TRBD1 agrees at 8 bases. CDR1 and CDR2 from the germline V gene are LNHNV and YYDKDF (reference sequence). Germline trimming cut 2 bases from V and 5 bases from J; bases unmatched to any gene: 4. This CDR3 is 14 amino acids long. This CDR3 reads CATSRQQGGTEAFF. The CDR3 nucleotides are TGTGCCACCAGCAGACAACAGGGGGGAACTGAAGCTTTCTTT.

In this sample, this clonotype turned up many times. The chain recombines TRBV15 with TRBJ2-3; unclear D gene. Trimming shortened V by 0 bases and J by 5 bases, and 9 bases separated the two germline ends. There are 14 residues in the CDR3. The germline V gene encodes CDR1 LNHNV and CDR2 YYDKDF (reference sequence). CDR3 DNA sequence: TGTGCCACCAGCAGAGAGCACCCGGGAGATACGCAGTATTTT. Protein product: CATSREHPGDTQYF.

For this clonotype: One base away lies a much larger clone, so this may be a sequencing read error. This chain links TRBV24-1 with TRBJ2-5, with TRBD2 matching 9 bases. There are 13 residues in the CDR3. Germline CDR1 is KGHDR and CDR2 is SFDVKD. The CDR3 bases are TGTGCCACAAGCCTAGCGGGGTCAGAAGGCCAGAACTTC. As protein: CATSLAGSEGQNF.

Ten or more counts support this clonotype. The chain combines TRBV7-3 with TRBJ2-3; 9 bases line up with TRBD1. V lost 5 bases to trimming and J lost 3 bases; unmatched junction nucleotides: 0. The CDR3 extends over 13 amino acids. The germline V gene encodes CDR1 SGHTA and CDR2 FQGTGA. The CDR3: CASSGTGTDTQYF. CDR3 bases: TGTGCCAGCAGCGGGACAGGGACAGATACGCAGTATTTT.

This clonotype was seen repeatedly, ten times or more. The chain links TRBV5-1 to TRBJ1-1; 8 nucleotides align to TRBD1. V trimming: 4 bases; J trimming: 4 bases; junction bases outside the gene matches: 9. Germline V lookup: CDR1 SGHRS, CDR2 YFSETQ. This CDR3 region has 15 residues. The CDR3 loop is CASSPGTGLATEAFF. DNA for the CDR3: TGCGCCAGCAGCCCGGGGACAGGACTCGCCACTGAAGCTTTCTTT.

This clonotype was counted at least ten times. V and J are TRBV19 and TRBJ2-7, with D possibly being TRBD1 or TRBD2 (5 bases each). CDR1 is LNHDA and CDR2 is SQIVND in the germline V gene (reference sequence). CDR3 length equals 15 residues. With 9 bases removed from V and 5 bases from J, the gap between germline ends came to 23 bases. The CDR3 loop reads CASSWDPLSINEQYF. The CDR3 bases are TGTGCCAGCTCATGGGACCCGCTCTCAATCAACGAGCAGTACTTC. Filled out from reference TRBV19 and TRBJ2-7, the complete variable domain reads DGGITQSPKYLFRKEGQNVTLSCEQNLNHDAMYWYRQDPGQGLRLIYYSQIVNDFQKGDIAEGYSVSREKKESFPLTVTSAQKNPTAFYLCASSWDPLSINEQYFGPGTRLTVT.

This clonotype was counted at least ten times. The genes are TRBV6-6 and TRBJ2-1, with 13 positions matching TRBD2. Per the germline V gene, CDR1 is MNHNY and CDR2 is SVGAGI (reference sequence). The CDR3 spans 15 residues. V trimming: 0 bases; J trimming: 10 bases; junction bases outside the gene matches: 3. The CDR3 DNA sequence: TGTGCCAGCAGTTACTCGAGGACTAGCGGGAGAGAGCAGTTCTTC. Amino acids: CASSYSRTSGREQFF.

This clonotype was seen ten or more times. V gene TRBV7-9 combines with J gene TRBJ1-2; 8 nucleotides align to TRBD1. CDR3 size: 15 residues. V gave up 1 base and J gave up 4 bases; unmatched junction bases: 5. Germline CDR1 is SEHNR and CDR2 is FQNEAQ (reference sequence). The CDR3 protein is CASSLGQGFVYGYTF. DNA of the CDR3: TGTGCCAGCAGCTTAGGACAGGGGTTCGTCTATGGCTACACCTTC. Complete variable domain (other parts from reference TRBV7-9 and TRBJ1-2): DTGVSQNPRHKITKRGQNVTFRCDPISEHNRLYWYRQTLGQGPEFLTYFQNEAQLEKSRLLSDRFSAERPKGSFSTLEIQRTEQGDSAMYLCASSLGQGFVYGYTFGSGTRLTVV.

This clonotype was recorded a few times. J is TRBJ1-5 and V is TRBV12-3 or TRBV12-4; no reliable D call. This CDR3 comprises 13 residues. V shed 0 bases and J shed 3 bases, with 3 bases lying between them. CDR3 DNA sequence: TGTGCCAGCAGTTTAGCTCTCAATCAGCCCCAGCATTTT. Amino acid sequence: CASSLALNQPQHF.

This clonotype was detected many times. V and J are TRBV7-2 and TRBJ1-1; D unclear. The CDR3 is made up of 13 amino acids. Trimming removed 3 bases at V and 2 bases at J, with 7 bases between. Germline CDR1 reads SGHTA; CDR2 reads FQGNSA. DNA for the CDR3: TGTGCCAGCAGCTTTCCCCCCAACACTGAAGCTTTCTTT. The encoded protein is CASSFPPNTEAFF. Complete variable domain (other parts from reference TRBV7-2 and TRBJ1-1): GAGVSQSPSNKVTEKGKDVELRCDPISGHTALYWYRQSLGQGLEFLIYFQGNSAPDKSGLPSDRFSAERTGGSVSTLTIQRTQQEDSAVYLCASSFPPNTEAFFGQGTRLTVV.

This clonotype was picked up many times. The chain employs TRBV7-9 and TRBJ2-2, with D uncertain. Germline V gene lookup returns CDR1 SEHNR and CDR2 FQNEAQ (reference sequence). V lost 1 base to trimming and J lost 5 bases, with 5 bases between them. The CDR3 is made up of 13 amino acids. The CDR3 loop is CASSLGRTGELFF. The CDR3 bases are TGTGCCAGCAGCTTAGGCCGGACCGGGGAGCTGTTTTTT.